The sample holds a few counts of the clone carrying this T cell receptor (beta chain). Its antigen is still unknown. This sample is part of a study of T cell repertoires in cytomegalovirus infection. About the research overall: It was the public TCR beta signatures that indicated both CMV infection and matching HLA type.

Study conclusions and caveats: The cumulative frequency of public TCR beta families distinguished individuals who carried CMV together with the relevant HLA. HLA-C-restricted, CMV-specific TCR beta clonotypes were dominant ex vivo.

Germline V gene lookup returns CDR1 SNHLY and CDR2 FYNNEI. The length of the CDR3 is 10 residues. With 3 bases removed from V and 9 bases from J, the gap between germline ends came to 3 bases. TCRdb called the reads again in MiXCR, with one record for every CDR3 protein. The sample has approximately 180,000 distinct CDR3 sequences; approximately 19% are singletons. The chain joins TRBV2 to TRBJ2-1; D is uncertain. The receptor's source is a human donor in good health (CMV status not recorded). Some clones in this sample may be carry-over from other donors' samples. The sequencing sample was made of PBMCs. The DNA for the CDR3 is TGTGCCAGCAGTGATGGTGAGCAGTTCTTC. It specifies CASSDGEQFF.